This T cell receptor (beta chain) was sequenced for a study of T cell clonality in common variable immunodeficiency. CDR1 is KGHSH, CDR2 LQKENI, per germline. V lost 4 bases, J lost 4 bases, and 7 bases stayed unmatched. The CDR3 spans 15 residues. General study results and limits: Shared TCRbeta clones were fewer between CVID subjects than controls. Common variable immunodeficiency TCR beta sequences reportedly had fewer deletions and N-nucleotide insertions.

The assay was immunoSEQ multiplex PCR, and TCRdb's table has in-frame clones only and misses some. There are around 14,000 clones in the sample, none observed a single time. This clone has just a few counts. The antigen is not known. Read sequence stops 3 residues before the CDR3 end, and the germline J gene provides the missing end. CVID subjects were 15 female and 29 male, aged 9 to 64. Replacement immunoglobulin had been given to every CVID subject for at least one year. Blood samples were heparinized, roughly 5 to 8 ml per donor. Sequencing used peripheral blood mononuclear cells. The rearrangement joins TRBV18 to TRBJ2-1; 7 bases fit TRBD2. This clonotype originated in a human donor with common variable immunodeficiency. Partial CDR3 DNA: TGTGCCAGCTCACACCTAGCGGAGGATTACAATGAG. This translates into CASSHLAEDYNE. The whole CDR3 protein reads CASSHLAEDYNEQFF.